The next 9 T cell receptor beta chains were all read from a single sample in a study of T-cell reconstitution after alpha-beta-depleted transplantation in children. Preparation of the TCRbeta library was carried out with unique molecular identifiers. TCRdb reprocessed the PCR reads with MiXCR, giving one entry per CDR3 protein. The table lists about 110,000 distinct CDR3 sequences, approximately 6% of them singletons, with 20% to 25% in the top ten. This specimen was PBMCs, mostly from graft donor cells, taken 360 days after TCRalphabeta/CD19-depleted stem cell transplant. Receptor source: a male patient aged 2 to 10 who had a stem cell transplant for acute lymphoblastic leukemia, so the T cells may come from the graft donor.

The chain links TRBV12-5 to TRBJ2-1, with TRBD2 matching over 12 bases. Germline lookup yields CDR1 LGHNT and CDR2 FRNRAP. The CDR3 totals 16 residues. V lost 2 bases, J lost 7 bases, and 6 bases stayed unmatched. CDR3: CASGLPGTSGLNEQFF. The DNA of the CDR3 is TGTGCTAGTGGTTTGCCCGGGACTAGCGGGTTGAATGAGCAGTTCTTC.

This clonotype showed up just a few times. This chain connects TRBV3-1 to TRBJ2-1; 10 bases line up with TRBD2. Germline CDR1 and CDR2: LGHDT and YNNKEL (reference sequence). J was trimmed by 3 bases and V by 0 bases; bases with no gene match: 5. The CDR3 covers 17 residues. The CDR3 spells CASSQDDLAGVYNEQFF. In DNA form, the CDR3 reads TGTGCCAGCAGCCAAGACGATCTAGCGGGAGTCTACAATGAGCAGTTCTTC.

Ten or more counts support this clonotype. The chain uses TRBV13 and TRBJ2-7, with unresolved D. V gave up 0 bases and J gave up 7 bases, with 10 bases separating them. CDR1 and CDR2 from the germline V gene are PRHDT and FYEKMQ (reference sequence). The CDR3 contains 13 residues. CDR3 loop: CASSLGPYTEQYF. The CDR3, as DNA: TGTGCCAGCAGCTTAGGCCCTTACACGGAGCAGTACTTC.

In its sample, this clonotype was seen many times. The V and J genes are TRBV24-1 and TRBJ2-5; D unclear. The CDR3 covers 14 residues. Germline CDR1 and CDR2: KGHDR and SFDVKD. Trimming took 0 bases from V and 2 from J, leaving 6 bases between them. For the CDR3, the DNA is TGTGCCACCAGTGATTTGACAGAACAAGAGACCCAGTACTTC. It is translated as CATSDLTEQETQYF.

This clonotype appeared many times. J is TRBJ2-5 and V is TRBV5-1; D gene ambiguous. Deletions cut 4 bases from V and 3 bases from J, with 7 bases between. The CDR3 contains 12 residues. The germline V gene has CDR1 SGHRS and CDR2 YFSETQ. In DNA, the CDR3 is TGCGCCAGCAGCCCGACTGAAGAGACCCAGTACTTC. Translated, it gives CASSPTEETQYF.

This clonotype was seen repeatedly, ten times or more. The chain employs TRBV7-2 and TRBJ2-5; D ambiguous. V gave up 3 bases and J gave up 2 bases, with 7 bases separating them. Germline V lookup: CDR1 SGHTA, CDR2 FQGNSA. This CDR3 is 13 amino acids long. For the CDR3, the DNA is TGTGCCAGCAGCTTTTACGGGCAAGAGACCCAGTACTTC. It encodes CASSFYGQETQYF.

The sample holds many counts of this clonotype. J is TRBJ1-2 and V is TRBV5-5; D unclear. V dropped 4 bases and J dropped 8 bases, with 18 bases sitting between them. The CDR3 length is 14 residues. Per the germline V gene, CDR1 is SGHKS and CDR2 is YYEKEE (reference sequence). The CDR3: CASSEEQPVWGYTF. In DNA, the CDR3 is TGTGCCAGCAGCGAGGAACAGCCCGTTTGGGGCTACACCTTC. Full variable domain (remainder filled in from reference TRBV5-5 and TRBJ1-2): DAGVTQSPTHLIKTRGQQVTLRCSPISGHKSVSWYQQVLGQGPQFIFQYYEKEERGRGNFPDRFSARQFPNYSSELNVNALLLGDSALYLCASSEEQPVWGYTFGSGTRLTVV.

J is TRBJ2-1 and V is TRBV20-1, with 9 bases matching TRBD2. The CDR3 extends over 16 amino acids. Trimming cost V 0 bases and J 8 bases; bases outside gene matches: 11. The V gene's germline CDR1 is DFQATT and CDR2 SNEGSKA (reference sequence). The chain's CDR3 is CSARDKGTSWGDEQFF. DNA of the CDR3: TGCAGTGCTAGAGATAAGGGGACTAGCTGGGGCGATGAGCAGTTCTTC.

This clonotype was observed many times. The chain combines TRBV7-2 with TRBJ2-7; the D is unclear. The CDR3 has 15 amino acids. Germline CDR1 and CDR2: SGHTA and FQGNSA. Deletions cut 5 bases from V and 2 bases from J, with 16 bases between. The CDR3 DNA reads as TGTGCCAGCAGCCCCCCGTATGGGGTTACCTACGAGCAGTACTTC. Translating gives CASSPPYGVTYEQYF.